The 32 T cell receptor beta chains given below trace back to one sample, sequenced in a study of cytotoxic CD8 clonotypes in ibrutinib-treated CLL. Measured with immunoSEQ multiplex PCR; TCRdb has only the in-frame clones, and not every one. This sample has some 24,000 clones, with about four fifths found just once. Sequencing used PBMCs, obtained before ibrutinib treatment. These receptors all stem from a human donor with chronic lymphocytic leukemia.

The CDR3 spells CASSLFSAGGTASNEQFF. For the CDR3, the DNA is TGTGCCAGCAGCTTATTCTCCGCAGGAGGGACCGCCAGCAATGAGCAGTTCTTC. The chain is built from TRBV11-3 and TRBJ2-1; tentative D call: TRBD2 (6 bases). With 2 bases removed from V and 6 bases from J, the gap between germline ends came to 23 bases. From germline, CDR1 is SGHNT and CDR2 YENEEA. The length of the CDR3 is 18 residues.

This clone was seen a single time. The chain couples TRBV21-1 to TRBJ2-4; the D segment call TRBD1 is taken from the table without a DNA check. TRBV21-1 is deemed a pseudogene. CDR3 length: 11 residues. CDR3: CTTIAKNIQYF. In DNA, the CDR3 is TGTACCACAATAGCCAAAAACATTCAGTACTTC.

This clone showed up just a few times. The junction departs from the called germline gene at one end, perhaps through a read error. V gene TRBV13 combines with J gene TRBJ1-1; the D is unclear. Germline V gene data show CDR1 as PRHDT and CDR2 as FYEKMQ (reference sequence). CDR3 length: 12 amino acids. CDR3 DNA sequence: TGTGCCAGCAGCTTACTGAAAACTGAAGCTTTCTTT. As protein: CASSLLKTEAFF.

This chain joins TRBV6-6 and TRBJ1-1; D remains unclear. CDR1 is MNHNY and CDR2 is SVGAGI in the germline V gene (reference sequence). The CDR3 totals 14 residues. Trimming stripped 8 bases from V and 6 bases from J, with 19 bases between. CDR3 region: CASRPSHRSPEAFF. The CDR3 nucleotides read TGTGCCAGCCGACCCTCACATAGGTCTCCTGAAGCTTTCTTT.

The chain couples TRBV10-3 to TRBJ2-3; 12 nucleotides line up with TRBD2. The CDR3 contains 18 residues. Germline values: CDR1 ENHRY, CDR2 SYGVKD. V shed 2 bases and J 3 bases; nucleotides not matched to a gene: 9. Here the CDR3 reads CAISEPRTLAGGTDTQYF. CDR3 in DNA: TGTGCCATCAGTGAGCCGAGGACACTAGCGGGAGGTACAGATACGCAGTATTTT.

The sample holds a few counts of this clone. This chain joins TRBV29-1 and TRBJ1-5; maybe TRBD1 (5 bases). The V gene's germline CDR1 is SQVTM and CDR2 ANQGSEA. Trimming removed 4 bases from V and 6 bases from J, with 16 bases in between. The CDR3 extends over 14 amino acids. CDR3 nucleotide sequence: TGCAGCGTTGGAGAGCAGGGAGGGACTCAGCCCCAGCATTTT. It is translated as CSVGEQGGTQPQHF.

This clone has just a few counts. This chain connects TRBV7-9 to TRBJ2-7; the match to TRBD2 covers 10 bases. The CDR3 covers 15 residues. Per the germline V gene, CDR1 is SEHNR and CDR2 is FQNEAQ (reference sequence). Trimming at V came to 5 bases and at J to 0 bases, leaving 4 bases not matched to a gene. The chain's CDR3 is CASSGTSGISYEQYF. Here the CDR3 DNA reads TGTGCCAGCAGCGGCACTAGCGGGATCTCCTACGAGCAGTACTTC. Complete variable domain (other parts from reference TRBV7-9 and TRBJ2-7): DTGVSQNPRHKITKRGQNVTFRCDPISEHNRLYWYRQTLGQGPEFLTYFQNEAQLEKSRLLSDRFSAERPKGSFSTLEIQRTEQGDSAMYLCASSGTSGISYEQYFGPGTRLTVT.

The rearrangement uses TRBV18 and TRBJ2-2; a possible D gene is TRBD1 (5 bases). Trimming pared 6 bases from V and 7 bases from J, leaving 15 bases between. The CDR3 is 14 amino acids. Per germline, CDR1 KGHSH and CDR2 LQKENI. CDR3 protein: CASSIEKGIGELFF. The CDR3 nucleotides read TGTGCCAGCTCTATCGAAAAGGGGATCGGGGAGCTGTTTTTT.

The V call is TRBV7-9, the J call TRBJ1-2, with D unclear. The CDR3 runs 17 residues. Trimming pared 0 bases from V and 6 bases from J, leaving 20 bases between. Germline V CDR1 and CDR2: SEHNR, FQNEAQ (reference sequence). This chain's CDR3 is CASSLASYGRLTNGYTF. The CDR3 region has the DNA TGTGCCAGCAGCTTAGCTTCTTACGGCAGGTTAACTAATGGCTACACCTTC.

This clone was seen more than once but under ten times. The chain combines TRBV6-6 with TRBJ1-5; D ambiguous. Germline-derived CDR1 and CDR2 are MNHNY and SVGAGI (reference sequence). The ends were cut back, 2 bases at V and 5 bases at J, with 10 bases in the middle. The length of the CDR3 is 14 residues. This CDR3 reads CASSYGTEHQPQHF. CDR3 bases: TGTGCCAGCAGTTACGGAACAGAACATCAGCCCCAGCATTTT.

This chain joins TRBV30 and TRBJ2-2; a weak D match, TRBD1 (5 bases). This CDR3 has 14 residues. Germline CDR1 GTSNPN, CDR2 SVGIG (reference sequence). V was cut by 4 bases and J by 6 bases, with 15 bases left in between. In DNA, the CDR3 is TGTGCCTGGAATCAGGGTCTGCTTTCCGGGGAGCTGTTTTTT. Translated, it gives CAWNQGLLSGELFF.

This chain connects TRBV7-3 to TRBJ2-1, with 8 nucleotides matching TRBD1. Germline values: CDR1 SGHTA, CDR2 FQGTGA. Trimming took 1 base from V and 8 from J; bases not matched to a gene: 7. This CDR3 is built from 15 residues. CDR3 DNA: TGTGCCAGCAGCTTAAGAGGGGGACAGGCCCATGAGCAGTTCTTC. As protein: CASSLRGGQAHEQFF. Full variable domain (missing parts from reference TRBV7-3 and TRBJ2-1): GAGVSQTPSNKVTEKGKYVELRCDPISGHTALYWYRQSLGQGPEFLIYFQGTGAADDSGLPNDRFFAVRPEGSVSTLKIQRTERGDSAVYLCASSLRGGQAHEQFFGPGTRLTVL.

The chain is built from TRBV7-2 and TRBJ2-1; TRBD2 aligns across 8 bases. Looked up from germline, CDR1 is SGHTA and CDR2 is FQGNSA. This CDR3 has 14 residues. The V segment lost 10 bases and the J segment 4 bases; nucleotides outside the gene matches: 9. Written as DNA, the CDR3 is TGTGCCACGGCCCCCAGCGGGAGTTACAATGAGCAGTTCTTC. Translation gives CATAPSGSYNEQFF.

This rearrangement joins TRBV6-1 to TRBJ1-5; the match to TRBD1 covers 11 bases. This CDR3 is built from 13 residues. V lost 8 bases to trimming and J lost 7 bases; unmatched junction nucleotides: 4. Germline-derived CDR1 and CDR2 are MNHNS and SASEGT. CDR3 amino acids: CASGTGGIQPQHF. The CDR3 DNA sequence: TGTGCCAGCGGGACAGGGGGAATCCAGCCCCAGCATTTT.

CDR3 coding DNA: TGTGCCAGCAGTCCCCTGGGACAGGGCGGCTACGAGCAGTACTTC. As protein: CASSPLGQGGYEQYF. This rearrangement joins TRBV6-1 to TRBJ2-7, with TRBD1 matching 9 bases. This CDR3 has 15 residues. After removal of 5 bases from V and 3 bases from J, the junction contained 8 bases not matched to a gene. Germline V gene data show CDR1 as MNHNS and CDR2 as SASEGT.

The chain combines TRBV7-2 with TRBJ2-1, with TRBD1 matching 12 bases. CDR3 length: 19 amino acids. Germline lookup yields CDR1 SGHTA and CDR2 FQGNSA. V trimming: 1 base; J trimming: 9 bases; junction bases outside the gene matches: 16. The CDR3 nucleotides are TGTGCCAGCAGCTTAGTGGGACAGGGGGCTTTAGCGGGAGTAACTGAGCAGTTCTTC. As protein: CASSLVGQGALAGVTEQFF.

There are a few counts of this clone. This chain joins TRBV6-5 and TRBJ1-2, with 8 bases that match TRBD1. CDR1 and CDR2 from the germline V gene are MNHEY and SVGAGI. CDR3 length: 12 amino acids. After removal of 2 bases from V and 8 bases from J, the junction contained 1 base not matched to a gene. DNA for the CDR3: TGTGCCAGCAGTTACGCAGGGGGCGGCTACACCTTC. It codes for CASSYAGGGYTF.

The table lists this clone with a count of one. The chain links TRBV11-2 to TRBJ1-4; D unresolved. The germline V gene has CDR1 SGHAT and CDR2 FQNNGV. The CDR3 length is 15 residues. V gave up 0 bases and J gave up 1 base, with 6 bases separating them. CDR3 nucleotides: TGTGCCAGCAGCTTAGATTGGGTAACTAATGAAAAACTGTTTTTT. Its protein is CASSLDWVTNEKLFF.

The chain joins TRBV28 to TRBJ2-7, with 11 bases matching TRBD2. The CDR3 is 15 residues long. Unmatched junction bases numbered 10, after V lost 5 bases and J lost 7 bases. Per the germline V gene, CDR1 is MDHEN and CDR2 is SYDVKM. CDR3 DNA: TGTGCCAGCAGTCCGGCCTTAGCGGGAGGGTATGAGCAGTACTTC. Translation gives CASSPALAGGYEQYF.

V is TRBV4-3 and J is TRBJ1-2, with unresolved D. Trimming stripped 7 bases from V and 0 bases from J, with 15 bases between. Germline V gives CDR1 LGHNA, CDR2 YSLEER. The CDR3 covers 15 residues. Here the CDR3 DNA reads TGCGCCAGCACCCCGGGTCTTCCTCCTAACTATGGCTACACCTTC. Protein sequence: CASTPGLPPNYGYTF.

The V and J genes are TRBV28 and TRBJ2-3, with no clear D. This CDR3 contains 17 residues. With 6 bases removed from V and 1 base from J, the gap between germline ends came to 20 bases. Germline lookup yields CDR1 MDHEN and CDR2 SYDVKM. For the CDR3, the DNA is TGTGCCAGCAGCTATCCGATCGTAGGACGGCGCACAGATACGCAGTATTTT. Translating it yields CASSYPIVGRRTDTQYF.

V usage is TRBV9 and J usage is TRBJ1-3; 8 bases align to TRBD1. Germline V gene sequence: CDR1 SGDLS, CDR2 YYNGEE. The CDR3 runs 16 residues. V gave up 4 bases and J gave up 0 bases; unmatched junction bases: 6. CDR3 in DNA: TGTGCCAGCAGCTCCCTAGGGACAGGCTCTGGAAACACCATATATTTT. Translating gives CASSSLGTGSGNTIYF. Full variable domain (remainder filled in from reference TRBV9 and TRBJ1-3): DSGVTQTPKHLITATGQRVTLRCSPRSGDLSVYWYQQSLDQGLQFLIQYYNGEERAKGNILERFSAQQFPDLHSELNLSSLELGDSALYFCASSSLGTGSGNTIYFGEGSWLTVV.

The chain joins TRBV5-1 to TRBJ1-1; 7 bases match TRBD1. The CDR3 totals 13 residues. The germline V gene has CDR1 SGHRS and CDR2 YFSETQ. Losses at the gene ends were 0 bases for V and 5 bases for J; bases not matched to a gene: 1. The CDR3 nucleotides read TGCGCCAGCAGCTTGGAACAGGGGACTGAAGCTTTCTTT. This sequence encodes CASSLEQGTEAFF.

The V and J genes are TRBV7-3 and TRBJ2-5; 14 bases fit TRBD2. CDR3 size: 17 residues. Germline V gene data show CDR1 as SGHTA and CDR2 as FQGTGA. Germline trimming cut 0 bases from V and 4 bases from J; bases unmatched to any gene: 4. The CDR3 loop is CASSLTGTSGSPETQYF. In DNA form, the CDR3 reads TGTGCCAGCAGCTTAACGGGGACTAGCGGGAGCCCAGAGACCCAGTACTTC. The variable domain in full, with the rest retrieved from reference TRBV7-3 and TRBJ2-5, is GAGVSQTPSNKVTEKGKYVELRCDPISGHTALYWYRQSLGQGPEFLIYFQGTGAADDSGLPNDRFFAVRPEGSVSTLKIQRTERGDSAVYLCASSLTGTSGSPETQYFGPGTRLLVL.

This clone has just one count. This chain joins TRBV19 and TRBJ1-4, with D tentatively TRBD1 (5 bases). Per germline, CDR1 LNHDA and CDR2 SQIVND (reference sequence). The ends were cut back, 5 bases at V and 5 bases at J, with 9 bases in the middle. The CDR3 covers 13 residues. The CDR3 nucleotides are TGTGCCAGTAGTTGGGGGGAGAATGAAAAACTGTTTTTT. Protein sequence: CASSWGENEKLFF.

The V and J genes are TRBV30 and TRBJ2-1; 7 positions match TRBD2. J was trimmed by 7 bases and V by 3 bases; bases with no gene match: 9. From germline, CDR1 is GTSNPN and CDR2 SVGIG (reference sequence). The CDR3 consists of 14 residues. CDR3 sequence reads: CAWSRGMGGNEQFF. CDR3 in DNA: TGTGCCTGGAGCCGCGGCATGGGGGGGAATGAGCAGTTCTTC.

J is TRBJ2-5 and V is TRBV9, with TRBD1 identical over 9 bases. Trimming at V came to 0 bases and at J to 5 bases, leaving 5 bases not matched to a gene. The germline gives CDR1 SGDLS, CDR2 YYNGEE. The CDR3 is made up of 15 amino acids. The CDR3 here is CASSVATGGVETQYF. CDR3 in DNA: TGTGCCAGCAGCGTAGCTACAGGGGGCGTGGAGACCCAGTACTTC.

This clone was seen a single time. The genes are TRBV4-1 and TRBJ1-5, with D uncertain. Deletions cut 0 bases from V and 4 bases from J, with 13 bases between. The CDR3 is made up of 16 amino acids. Per germline, CDR1 MGHRA and CDR2 YSYEKL. CDR3 nucleotide sequence: TGCGCCAGCAGCCAAGAAGGTGGACGGCAAAATCAGCCCCAGCATTTT. Its translation: CASSQEGGRQNQPQHF.

This clone was counted only a few times. The V gene is TRBV19, the J gene TRBJ2-5; D unresolved. CDR3 length: 16 residues. The V end was cut by 4 bases, the J end by 1 base, with 16 bases between. In germline, CDR1 is LNHDA, CDR2 SQIVND (reference sequence). CDR3 nucleotide sequence: TGTGCCAGTAGTAGGGATTCCGGACGGCTCCAAGAGACCCAGTACTTC. It yields the protein CASSRDSGRLQETQYF.

A single count supports this clone. The V gene is TRBV6-6, the J gene TRBJ2-3, with TRBD2 as a possible D gene (5 bases). V dropped 1 base and J dropped 6 bases, with 17 bases sitting between them. CDR3 length: 16 residues. CDR1 and CDR2 from the germline V gene are MNHNY and SVGAGI (reference sequence). The CDR3 loop reads CASSYFSATPGDTQYF. The CDR3 coding sequence is TGTGCCAGCAGTTACTTTAGCGCCACCCCGGGGGATACGCAGTATTTT.

V gene TRBV6-5 combines with J gene TRBJ2-5; D perhaps matches TRBD2 (5 bases). The CDR3 has 14 residues. Germline CDR1 is MNHEY and CDR2 is SVGAGI. The germline V and J ends were trimmed by 6 bases and 0 bases, with 11 bases remaining between them. As DNA, the CDR3 is TGTGCCAGCAGGTTCCCCGGGGACCAAGAGACCCAGTACTTC. Translation gives CASRFPGDQETQYF.

The rearrangement uses TRBV6-1 and TRBJ2-7; D is undetermined. V was cut by 4 bases and J by 0 bases, with 7 bases left in between. This CDR3 spans 13 amino acids. Germline CDR1 and CDR2: MNHNS and SASEGT. DNA of the CDR3: TGTGCCAGCAGTGTCGAATTCTCCTACGAGCAGTACTTC. Protein: CASSVEFSYEQYF.